This entry describes one T cell receptor beta chain. The data originate from a study of shared clonotypes between healthy human individuals. Germline CDR1 SGHRS, CDR2 YFSETQ. The CDR3 has 13 residues. V shed 4 bases, J shed 5 bases, and the junction held 2 bases outside the gene matches. CD8 cells regarded as naive lacked CD45RO, were positively chosen for CCR7, and omitted terminally differentiated effector memory CD45RA+ cells. The method was immunoSEQ multiplex PCR; TCRdb's version includes in-frame clones alone and lacks a portion of them. The sample comprises some 2,100,000 clones, about 92% of which are singletons, and under 2% rests with the top ten.

This sequence joins TRBV5-1 and TRBJ1-1; 10 bases align to TRBD1. This sequence was found in a man aged 18 to 35 in good health. Some clones in this sample may be carry-over from other donors' samples. The sequencing input was naive CD8+ T cells from PBMCs. CDR3 nucleotide sequence: TGCGCCAGCAGCGCGGACAGGGGGACTGAAGCTTTCTTT. Translation gives CASSADRGTEAFF.